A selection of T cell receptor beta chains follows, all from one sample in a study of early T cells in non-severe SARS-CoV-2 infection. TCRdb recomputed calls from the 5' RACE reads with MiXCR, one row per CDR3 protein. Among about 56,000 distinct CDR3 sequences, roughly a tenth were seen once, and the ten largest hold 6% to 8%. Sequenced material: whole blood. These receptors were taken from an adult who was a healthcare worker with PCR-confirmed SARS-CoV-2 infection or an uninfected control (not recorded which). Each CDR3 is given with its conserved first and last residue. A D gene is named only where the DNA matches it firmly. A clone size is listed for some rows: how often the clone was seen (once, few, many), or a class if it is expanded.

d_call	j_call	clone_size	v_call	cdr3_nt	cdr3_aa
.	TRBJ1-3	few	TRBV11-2	TGTGCCAGCAGCAGGGGAGCAAACACCATATATTTT	CASSRGANTIYF
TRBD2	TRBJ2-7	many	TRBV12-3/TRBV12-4	TGTGCCAGCAGCATTCTAGCGGGAGAATTATACGAGCAGTACTTC	CASSILAGELYEQYF
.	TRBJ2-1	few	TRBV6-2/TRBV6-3	TGTGCCAGCAGGGGGAACAATGAGCAGTTCTTC	CASRGNNEQFF
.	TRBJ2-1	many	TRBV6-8	TGTGCCAGCAGCGAAAACAGGTTTAACAATGAGCAGTTCTTC	CASSENRFNNEQFF
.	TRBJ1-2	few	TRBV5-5	TGTGCCAGCATCGGGAACTATGGCTACACCTTC	CASIGNYGYTF
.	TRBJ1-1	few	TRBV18	TGTGCCAGCTCACCACCGGCAGGGCAGAACACTGAAGCTTTCTTT	CASSPPAGQNTEAFF
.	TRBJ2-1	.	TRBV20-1	TGCAGTGCGACTCGCCATGAGCAGTTCTTC	CSATRHEQFF
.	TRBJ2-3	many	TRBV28	TGTGCCAGCAGAATACGGGCTTGGGGCACAGATACGCAGTATTTT	CASRIRAWGTDTQYF
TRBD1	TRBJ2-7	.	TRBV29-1	TGCAGCGTTACCGGACAGGGAGGTAGAACCTACGAGCAGTACTTC	CSVTGQGGRTYEQYF
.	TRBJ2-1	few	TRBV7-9	TGTGCCAGCACCTTCACCCAAGGTGATGAGCAGTTCTTC	CASTFTQGDEQFF
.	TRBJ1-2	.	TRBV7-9	TGTGCCAGCAGCTTCGAGACCCGCTATGGCTACACCTTC	CASSFETRYGYTF
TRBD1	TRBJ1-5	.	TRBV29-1	TGCAGCGTTACGACAGGGCTCGCTAATCAGCCCCAGCATTTT	CSVTTGLANQPQHF
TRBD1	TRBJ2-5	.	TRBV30	TGTGCCTGGGATCCGGGACAGGGGAGAATGTCCCAGTACTTC	CAWDPGQGRMSQYF
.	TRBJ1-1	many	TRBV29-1	TGCAGCGTTGAGATAGCGTCAGGGACTGAAGCTTTCTTT	CSVEIASGTEAFF
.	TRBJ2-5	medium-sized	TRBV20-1	TGCAGTGCTAGGTTAGGTTATGAGACCCAGTACTTC	CSARLGYETQYF
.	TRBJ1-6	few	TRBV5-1	TGCGCCAGCAGCTTCTCATTAGGGGACGGCTCCTATAATTCACCCCTCCACTTT	CASSFSLGDGSYNSPLHF
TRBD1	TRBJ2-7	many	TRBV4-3	TGCGCCAGCAGCCAAGATCGCGCAGGGGGTTACGAGCAGTACTTC	CASSQDRAGGYEQYF
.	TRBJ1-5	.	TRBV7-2	TGTGCCAGCAGCCACATTAGGGACATCAATCAGCCCCAGCATTTT	CASSHIRDINQPQHF
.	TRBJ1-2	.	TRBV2	TGTGCCAGCAGTGAACGGATATATGGCTACACCTTC	CASSERIYGYTF
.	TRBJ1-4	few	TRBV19	TGTGCCAGTAGTTCCCAGGCGTCAAAACTGTTTTTT	CASSSQASKLFF
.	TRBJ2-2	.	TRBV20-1	TGCAGTGCTAGGGAAAGGAACACCGGGGAGCTGTTTTTT	CSARERNTGELFF
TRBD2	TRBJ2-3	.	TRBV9	TGTGCCAGCAGCGTAGTCGGGAGGGAGACAGATACGCAGTATTTT	CASSVVGRETDTQYF
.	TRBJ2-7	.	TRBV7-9	TGTGCCAGCAGCTTATCGTCCGCCGCCGCCTACGAGCAGTACTTC	CASSLSSAAAYEQYF
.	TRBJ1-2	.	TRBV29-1	TGCAGCGTTGAAGACTTATCCAGGCGAGGGTACTATGGCTACACCTTC	CSVEDLSRRGYYGYTF
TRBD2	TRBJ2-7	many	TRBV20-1	TGCAGTGCTAGAGATACTAGCGGGAGGACCTACGAGCAGTACTTC	CSARDTSGRTYEQYF
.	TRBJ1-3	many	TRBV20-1	TGCAGTGCCGGGACATCTGGAAACACCATATATTTT	CSAGTSGNTIYF
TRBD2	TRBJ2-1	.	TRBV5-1	TGCGCCAGCGGACTAGCGGAGCCCCTAGGTGAGCAGTTCTTC	CASGLAEPLGEQFF
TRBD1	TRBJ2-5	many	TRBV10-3	TGTGCCATCAAACCGGGACAGGGACGAGAGACCCAGTACTTC	CAIKPGQGRETQYF
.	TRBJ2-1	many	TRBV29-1	TGCAGCGTTAATCGGGGTGCCTCCTACAATGAGCAGTTCTTC	CSVNRGASYNEQFF
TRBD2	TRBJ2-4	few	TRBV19	TGTGCCAGTAGTAGCCGGACTAGCCCCGTCGTTCAGTACTTC	CASSSRTSPVVQYF
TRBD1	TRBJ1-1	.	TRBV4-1	TGCGCCAGCAGCCATGATCGTACAGGGGGCTCGACTGAAGCTTTCTTT	CASSHDRTGGSTEAFF
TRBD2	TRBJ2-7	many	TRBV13	TGTGCCAGCAGCTTAGGTTCGATAGCGGGAGTAGACCAGTACTTC	CASSLGSIAGVDQYF
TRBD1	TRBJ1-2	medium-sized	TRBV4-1	TGCGCCAGCAGCCAGGACAGGGGGCTAGGCTATGGCTACACCTTC	CASSQDRGLGYGYTF
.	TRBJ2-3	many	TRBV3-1	TGTGCCAGCAGCCTCGGGACTGCCCTGGATACGCAGTATTTT	CASSLGTALDTQYF
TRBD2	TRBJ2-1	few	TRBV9	TGTGCCAGCAGCGTAGGATGGGGAGGGAACAGGAATGAGCAGTTCTTC	CASSVGWGGNRNEQFF
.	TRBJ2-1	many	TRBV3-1	TGTGCCAGCAGCCAAGCCGGGACCCTAAGGGGCAATGAGCAGTTCTTC	CASSQAGTLRGNEQFF
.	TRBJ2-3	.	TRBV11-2	TGTGCCAGCAGCTTAAGGGGGGTCACAGATACGCAGTATTTT	CASSLRGVTDTQYF
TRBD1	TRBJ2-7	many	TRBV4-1	TGCGCCAGCAGCCCGCCCTTGTCGGACAGGGCGGGCGAGCAGTACTTC	CASSPPLSDRAGEQYF
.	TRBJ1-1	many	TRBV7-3	TGTGCCAGCAGCTTCGTGGGAATTGCTGAAGCTTTCTTT	CASSFVGIAEAFF
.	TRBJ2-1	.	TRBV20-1	TGCAGTTGGAGCTCGGCGGCGAATGAGCAGTTCTTC	CSWSSAANEQFF
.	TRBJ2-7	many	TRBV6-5	TGTGCCAGCAGTTGGAGACAGGACGGGGGCGAGCAGTACTTC	CASSWRQDGGEQYF